The 3 T cell receptor beta chains below were found in one sample sequenced in a study of blood T cells in healthy people across ages. For the second PCR, which ran for about 7 to 12 cycles, a sample-barcoded 5' primer and a J-beta primer mix were used. TCRdb passed the 5' RACE reads through MiXCR, listing each CDR3 protein once. The sample lists about 1.6 million distinct CDR3 sequences, about 32% seen once, with around 11% in the top ten. What was sequenced was blood. The receptor source for this set is a woman in her 30s in good health.

V and J are TRBV29-1 and TRBJ2-1; the match to TRBD1 covers 11 bases. This CDR3 spans 14 amino acids. The ends lost 5 bases at V and 7 bases at J; junction bases unmatched: 7. CDR1 and CDR2 from the germline V gene are SQVTM and ANQGSEA. DNA of the CDR3: TGCAGCGTTTCCGGGACAGGGGGACGGAATGAGCAGTTCTTC. Its protein product is CSVSGTGGRNEQFF.

This clonotype has ten or more counts. The chain joins TRBV4-1 to TRBJ2-3, with TRBD2 matching 8 bases. Germline V CDR1 and CDR2: MGHRA, YSYEKL. Trimming at V came to 4 bases and at J to 5 bases, leaving 5 bases not matched to a gene. The CDR3 is made up of 14 amino acids. CDR3 in amino acids: CASSLAGSLDTQYF. The CDR3 DNA reads as TGCGCCAGCAGCCTAGCGGGGTCTTTAGATACGCAGTATTTT.

About this clonotype: One end of the junction varies from germline; a read error may be responsible. The chain links TRBV28 to TRBJ1-5; D is uncertain. CDR1 MDHEN and CDR2 SYDVKM come from the germline V gene. This CDR3 has 16 amino acids. The chain's CDR3 is CASKGSKGIFYQLQHF. CDR3 coding DNA: TGTGCCAGCAAAGGGTCGAAAGGGATTTTTTATCAGCTCCAGCATTTT.